The 31 T cell receptor beta chains reported below all come from one sample, sequenced in a study of identical twins. TCRdb used MiXCR to reprocess the 5' RACE reads, holding one entry per CDR3 protein. The data show around 1.7 million distinct CDR3 sequences, with about 32% seen just once and approximately 0.29% held by the top ten. Specimen: cord blood. The receptors were gathered from a newborn girl in good health.

V is TRBV20-1 and J is TRBJ1-1, with 9 bases fitting TRBD1. Looked up from germline, CDR1 is DFQATT and CDR2 is SNEGSKA (reference sequence). The CDR3 length is 14 residues. After removal of 2 bases from V and 7 bases from J, the junction contained 8 bases not matched to a gene. The CDR3 nucleotides are TGCAGTGCTAGAAGCGGGACAGGGAACCGTGAAGCTTTCTTT. Translation gives CSARSGTGNREAFF.

This clonotype was counted only a few times. The rearrangement joins TRBV24-1 to TRBJ2-5, with a weak D call TRBD2 (5 bases). This CDR3 is built from 17 residues. Germline V CDR1 and CDR2: KGHDR, SFDVKD. Between the trimmed V and J ends, which lost 1 base and 0 bases, there was a span of 14 bases. In DNA, the CDR3 is TGTGCCACCAGTGATTTCGGTGAGGGCAGGTACCAAGAGACCCAGTACTTC. Its translation: CATSDFGEGRYQETQYF.

V is TRBV27 and J is TRBJ2-1, with TRBD1 matching 8 bases. The CDR3 has 16 amino acids. Germline V gives CDR1 MNHEY, CDR2 SMNVEV (reference sequence). J lost 0 bases, V lost 5 bases, and 6 bases had no gene match. The CDR3 DNA is TGTGCCAGCAGTGGGCTGACAGGGGCCTCCTACAATGAGCAGTTCTTC. This encodes CASSGLTGASYNEQFF.

The V and J genes are TRBV7-6 and TRBJ2-7; 7 bases align to TRBD2. Trimming removed 0 bases from V and 4 bases from J; junction bases left unmatched: 6. CDR1 is SGHVS and CDR2 is FNYEAQ in the germline V gene. The CDR3 totals 15 residues. The CDR3 reads CASSLALSGKYEQYF. Here the CDR3 DNA reads TGTGCCAGCAGCTTAGCGTTAAGCGGGAAATACGAGCAGTACTTC.

This sequence joins TRBV2 and TRBJ2-4; D ambiguous. With 3 bases removed from V and 1 base from J, the gap between germline ends came to 19 bases. CDR3 length: 18 amino acids. Germline CDR1 reads SNHLY; CDR2 reads FYNNEI. CDR3 DNA: TGTGCCAGCAGTGAGGAGAGGTTTCCCAAAGGGGCCAAAAACATTCAGTACTTC. Translated, it gives CASSEERFPKGAKNIQYF.

This clonotype showed up just a few times. CDR3 loop: CAWSVDRGGGYTF. The DNA of the CDR3 is TGTGCCTGGAGTGTCGACAGGGGTGGAGGCTACACCTTC. The chain links TRBV30 to TRBJ1-2; TRBD1 matches 8 bases. The CDR3 loop spans 13 amino acids. Germline CDR1 reads GTSNPN; CDR2 reads SVGIG (reference sequence). Trimming removed 0 bases from V and 8 bases from J; junction bases left unmatched: 5.

This chain connects TRBV10-2 to TRBJ2-1; D gene unclear. The J call could be wrong; TRBJ2-7 is a better fit for the DNA end. This CDR3 region has 14 residues. Germline CDR1 and CDR2: WSHSY and SAAADI. The DNA for the CDR3 is TGCGCCAGCAGTGACCCCCTGGTGGCTAATGAGCAGTACTTC. Protein product: CASSDPLVANEQYF.

As regards this clonotype: One end of the junction does not line up with germline, which may come from a read error. J is TRBJ1-5 and V is TRBV12-3 or TRBV12-4, with D perhaps TRBD1 (6 bases). The CDR3 consists of 13 residues. In nucleotides, the CDR3 is TGTGTCAGCAGTTTGGAAAGGGTCAGGGGCCAGCATTTT. This encodes CVSSLERVRGQHF.

The gene calls are TRBV29-1 and TRBJ1-2; D is ambiguous. Germline CDR1 reads SQVTM; CDR2 reads ANQGSEA. The CDR3 has 12 amino acids. V gave up 1 base and J gave up 5 bases, with 8 bases separating them. CDR3 in DNA: TGCAGCGTTGAAGTGGCCAGGTATGGCTACACCTTC. Its protein product is CSVEVARYGYTF.

The chain combines TRBV29-1 with TRBJ2-7; 9 bases align to TRBD1. The germline V gene has CDR1 SQVTM and CDR2 ANQGSEA. V trimming: 6 bases; J trimming: 0 bases; junction bases outside the gene matches: 3. The CDR3 sequence is 13 residues long. The CDR3 region has the DNA TGCAGCGTCCGGACAGGGGCCTCCTACGAGCAGTACTTC. Protein product: CSVRTGASYEQYF.

The V and J genes are TRBV20-1 and TRBJ2-1; 11 bases are shared with TRBD2. V was clipped by 4 bases and J by 6 bases; unmatched bases: 11. The germline V gene has CDR1 DFQATT and CDR2 SNEGSKA (reference sequence). This CDR3 has 16 amino acids. CDR3 residues: CSATVLAGVRVNEQFF. CDR3 nucleotide sequence: TGCAGTGCTACCGTACTAGCGGGAGTCCGTGTCAATGAGCAGTTCTTC.

This clonotype occurred a few times. The gene calls are TRBV20-1 and TRBJ1-5; 10 nucleotides match TRBD1. Germline V gene sequence: CDR1 DFQATT, CDR2 SNEGSKA (reference sequence). V trimming: 4 bases; J trimming: 1 base; junction bases outside the gene matches: 1. The CDR3 covers 14 residues. The CDR3 nucleotides are TGCAGTGCTACGGACAGGGGGAGCAATCAGCCCCAGCATTTT. It yields the protein CSATDRGSNQPQHF.

This rearrangement joins TRBV28 to TRBJ1-1, with D uncertain. In germline, CDR1 is MDHEN, CDR2 SYDVKM. With 6 bases removed from V and 3 bases from J, the gap between germline ends came to 14 bases. The CDR3 sequence is 14 residues long. The chain's CDR3 is CASSLPPGYTEAFF. The CDR3 DNA sequence: TGTGCCAGCAGCTTACCCCCGGGGTACACTGAAGCTTTCTTT.

There are a few counts of this clonotype. The V call is TRBV9, the J call TRBJ2-1; D possibly corresponds to TRBD2 (6 bases). The DNA end is more similar to TRBJ2-7, so the J call may be wrong. Germline-derived CDR1 and CDR2 are SGDLS and YYNGEE. This CDR3 has 17 amino acids. DNA for the CDR3: TGTGCCAGCAGCGCTTTGTCGACTAGTGTCTCCTACAATGAGCAGTACTTC. Amino acids: CASSALSTSVSYNEQYF.

This clonotype was picked up a small number of times. The genes are TRBV2 and TRBJ2-6; no reliable D call. The CDR3 has 16 amino acids. From germline, CDR1 is SNHLY and CDR2 FYNNEI. The V gene lost 7 bases and the J gene lost 0 bases, with 13 bases spanning the gap. The CDR3 reads CASIFHLPSGANVLTF. In DNA, the CDR3 is TGTGCCAGCATCTTCCATCTCCCCTCTGGGGCCAACGTCCTGACTTTC.

This clonotype was seen a few times. The chain employs TRBV7-9 and TRBJ1-6, with 7 bases aligning to TRBD1. CDR3 length equals 15 residues. In germline, CDR1 is SEHNR, CDR2 FQNEAQ (reference sequence). The V gene end was trimmed by 1 base and the J gene end by 7 bases; junction bases not matched to a gene: 4. The CDR3 DNA reads as TGTGCCAGCAGCTTAGAGGGACAGTCCAATTCACCCCTCCACTTT. This gives the protein CASSLEGQSNSPLHF.

The chain employs TRBV20-1 and TRBJ2-6; D is ambiguous. The CDR3 has 16 residues. Germline assignment: CDR1 DFQATT and CDR2 SNEGSKA (reference sequence). Trimming took off 0 bases at V and 0 bases at J, with 9 bases between the two ends. The CDR3 reads CSARDDSGSGANVLTF. CDR3 nucleotides: TGCAGTGCTAGAGATGATTCGGGCTCTGGGGCCAACGTCCTGACTTTC.

This clonotype was counted a few times. The J gene is TRBJ1-1, the V gene TRBV5-1, with 8 positions matching TRBD1. This CDR3 has 15 residues. After removal of 4 bases from V and 2 bases from J, the junction contained 7 bases not matched to a gene. Germline V CDR1 and CDR2: SGHRS, YFSETQ. The CDR3 DNA reads as TGCGCCAGCAGCATAGACGGACAGGGAAACACTGAAGCTTTCTTT. This codes for CASSIDGQGNTEAFF.

This chain joins TRBV9 and TRBJ2-3; D uncertain. CDR3 length: 16 amino acids. Germline V gene lookup returns CDR1 SGDLS and CDR2 YYNGEE. V gave up 2 bases and J gave up 0 bases, with 13 bases separating them. The DNA for the CDR3 is TGTGCCAGCAGCGTGACCTTGCTCGGGAGCACAGATACGCAGTATTTT. Translated, it gives CASSVTLLGSTDTQYF. Supplemented by reference TRBV9 and TRBJ2-3, the full variable domain reads DSGVTQTPKHLITATGQRVTLRCSPRSGDLSVYWYQQSLDQGLQFLIQYYNGEERAKGNILERFSAQQFPDLHSELNLSSLELGDSALYFCASSVTLLGSTDTQYFGPGTRLTVL.

There are a few counts of this clonotype. CDR3 sequence reads: CASSLSQGNYNEQFF. CDR3 nucleotides: TGTGCCAGCAGCTTGAGCCAGGGCAACTACAATGAGCAGTTCTTC. V is TRBV7-2 and J is TRBJ2-1; a weak D match, TRBD1 (5 bases). Germline CDR1 and CDR2: SGHTA and FQGNSA. With 3 bases removed from V and 3 bases from J, the gap between germline ends came to 12 bases. CDR3 size: 15 residues.

This clonotype was counted a few times. This rearrangement joins TRBV29-1 to TRBJ2-3; D is uncertain. V lost 4 bases, J lost 2 bases, and 10 bases lay in between. CDR3 size: 13 residues. Germline V gives CDR1 SQVTM, CDR2 ANQGSEA. The CDR3 sequence is CSVGRQNTDTQYF. For the CDR3, the DNA is TGCAGCGTTGGCCGGCAGAACACAGATACGCAGTATTTT.

This chain joins TRBV10-1 and TRBJ2-3; maybe TRBD2 (5 bases). The V and J ends lost 3 bases and 1 base respectively, with 8 bases between them. Germline CDR1 WNHNN, CDR2 SYGVQD (reference sequence). CDR3 length equals 14 residues. The chain's CDR3 is CASSDHSGTDTQYF. CDR3 bases: TGCGCCAGCAGTGATCATAGCGGCACAGATACGCAGTATTTT.

This chain links TRBV29-1 with TRBJ2-5, with 13 bases that match TRBD2. Trimming took 7 bases from V and 11 from J; bases not matched to a gene: 16. This CDR3 is built from 15 residues. CDR1 and CDR2 (germline): SQVTM, ANQGSEA. The DNA of the CDR3 is TGCAGCGCTACAAGGACTAGCGGGGGATACAATGAGCAGTACTTC. As protein: CSATRTSGGYNEQYF. Full variable domain (remainder filled in from reference TRBV29-1 and TRBJ2-5): SAVISQKPSRDICQRGTSLTIQCQVDSQVTMMFWYRQQPGQSLTLIATANQGSEATYESGFVIDKFPISRPNLTFSTLTVSNMSPEDSSIYLCSATRTSGGYNEQYFGPGTRLLVL.

The J gene is TRBJ2-5, the V gene TRBV11-2, with TRBD1 identical over 7 bases. Gene TRBJ2-7 matches the end of the DNA better, so the J call may be wrong. This CDR3 comprises 15 residues. The V gene's germline CDR1 is SGHAT and CDR2 FQNNGV. The CDR3 is CASSLRVTGRNEQYF. Written as DNA, the CDR3 is TGTGCCAGCAGCTTACGAGTGACAGGGAGAAACGAGCAGTACTTC.

This clonotype was seen more than once but under ten times. This rearrangement joins TRBV29-1 to TRBJ1-2; no reliable D call. V was shortened by 1 base and J by 7 bases, with 7 bases between the two germline ends. The germline V gene has CDR1 SQVTM and CDR2 ANQGSEA. The CDR3 has 11 residues. In DNA, the CDR3 is TGCAGCGTTGAAGCGAGGAGTGGCTACACCTTC. It encodes CSVEARSGYTF.

This chain links TRBV18 with TRBJ2-1, with D perhaps being TRBD1 or TRBD2 (5 bases each). Near its end, the DNA agrees better with TRBJ2-7, so the J call may be wrong. Germline loops: CDR1 KGHSH, CDR2 LQKENI. This CDR3 is 15 amino acids long. CDR3 loop: CASSPRDGAYNEQYF. The CDR3 DNA reads TGTGCCAGCTCACCACGGGACGGAGCCTACAATGAGCAGTACTTC.

This chain links TRBV4-1 with TRBJ2-7, with 9 bases matching TRBD1. The CDR3 is 18 amino acids. CDR1 and CDR2 from the germline V gene are MGHRA and YSYEKL. Losses at the gene ends were 1 base for V and 7 bases for J; bases not matched to a gene: 17. The CDR3: CASSQALGQGLSYNEQYF. The CDR3 coding sequence is TGCGCCAGCAGCCAAGCATTGGGACAGGGCCTTTCCTACAATGAGCAGTACTTC.

The V gene is TRBV12-3 or TRBV12-4, the J gene TRBJ2-3, with 7 bases identical to TRBD2. The CDR3 runs 15 residues. Trimming removed 6 bases from V and 2 bases from J; junction bases left unmatched: 8. Written as DNA, the CDR3 is TGTGCCAGCAGCCCGACTAGCCCACTCACAGATACGCAGTATTTT. Amino acid sequence: CASSPTSPLTDTQYF.

The chain links TRBV7-2 to TRBJ2-1; D remains ambiguous. The CDR3 extends over 16 amino acids. Germline-derived CDR1 and CDR2 are SGHTA and FQGNSA. V dropped 1 base and J dropped 4 bases, with 14 bases sitting between them. The CDR3 DNA reads TGTGCCAGCAGCTTAGTAACCGCCAATGGGTACAATGAGCAGTTCTTC. Encoded protein: CASSLVTANGYNEQFF.

The CDR3 nucleotides read TGTGCCAGCAGACCCATTGGGGGGAGGAACACCGGGGAGCTGTTTTTT. It encodes CASRPIGGRNTGELFF. V gene TRBV6-6 combines with J gene TRBJ2-2; weak D call: TRBD2 (6 bases). CDR3 size: 16 residues. V dropped 6 bases and J dropped 1 base, with 15 bases sitting between them. Germline V CDR1 and CDR2: MNHNY, SVGAGI (reference sequence).

This clonotype has more than one count but fewer than ten. The chain uses TRBV6-1 and TRBJ1-2; 11 bases agree with TRBD1. The germline CDR1 and CDR2 sequences are MNHNS and SASEGT. There are 16 residues in the CDR3. J gave up 6 bases and V 2 bases, and 8 bases lay outside the gene matches. The CDR3 nucleotides read TGTGCCAGCAGTGAATCTCCCGGGACAGGGGGGAATGGCTACACCTTC. Translating it yields CASSESPGTGGNGYTF.